This T cell receptor beta chain was documented in a study of cytomegalovirus exposure and HLA in healthy donors. Findings and limits, study-wide: An observed cluster of highly shared sequence variants was recorded as a likely sequencing artifact. Cytomegalovirus association was listed for 164 TCR beta chains.

PCR primers comprised 60 Vbeta and 13 Jbeta primers. Profiled with immunoSEQ multiplex PCR; TCRdb holds only in-frame clones, not every one. The table has approximately 160,000 clones, roughly 87% seen once. Germline V gene data show CDR1 as LNHDA and CDR2 as SQIVND (reference sequence). V dropped 7 bases and J dropped 5 bases, with 8 bases sitting between them. This CDR3 has 11 residues. To note about this clone: Antigen specificity is unknown.

The clonotype originates from a girl aged 10-17 years in good health and CMV-seropositive. The chain employs TRBV19 and TRBJ1-1, with D hard to call. The source material was PBMCs. The CDR3 loop is CASIFGTEAFF. As DNA, the CDR3 is TGTGCCAGTATCTTCGGGACTGAAGCTTTCTTT.